Below, 23 T cell receptor beta chains from the same sample are listed, as sequenced in a study of T cells after yellow fever vaccination. MiXCR, run by TCRdb on the 5' RACE reads, gives a single entry per CDR3 protein. Among about 310,000 distinct CDR3 sequences listed, around 3.9% were seen once. The source material was PBMCs, sampled on the day of the yellow fever booster vaccination. The receptor source for this set is a man between 18 and 29 years old who received the YFV17D yellow fever vaccine.

This clonotype was counted only a few times. The chain has TRBV5-5 and TRBJ2-3; unclear D gene. In germline, CDR1 is SGHKS, CDR2 YYEKEE (reference sequence). Trimming pared 4 bases from V and 2 bases from J, leaving 14 bases between. There are 15 residues in the CDR3. The CDR3 loop is CASSRLQTSTDTQYF. CDR3 sequence (DNA): TGTGCCAGCAGCCGGTTACAGACGTCCACAGATACGCAGTATTTT.

The genes are TRBV11-2 and TRBJ2-2; D uncertain. CDR3 length: 14 residues. The germline gives CDR1 SGHAT, CDR2 FQNNGV. CDR3 DNA: TGTGCAGGACGGTTAGGGACGAACACCGGGGAGCTGTTTTTT. This gives the protein CAGRLGTNTGELFF. Full variable domain (missing parts from reference TRBV11-2 and TRBJ2-2): EAGVAQSPRYKIIEKRQSVAFWCNPISGHATLYWYQQILGQGPKLLIQFQNNGVVDDSQLPKDRFSAERLKGVDSTLKIQPAKLEDSAVYLCAGRLGTNTGELFFGEGSRLTVL.

This clonotype has at least ten counts. The CDR3 DNA reads as TGCGCCAGCAGCCAAGAGTACGGGACCCAGTACAATGAGCAGTTCTTC. Translated: CASSQEYGTQYNEQFF. The rearrangement uses TRBV4-3 and TRBJ2-1; the D gene could be TRBD1 or TRBD2 (5 bases each). Germline lookup yields CDR1 LGHNA and CDR2 YSLEER. The CDR3 has 16 amino acids. Deletions cut 0 bases from V and 4 bases from J, with 13 bases between.

This clonotype has a count of ten or more. The CDR3 region is CSAGGLAGDLTDTQYF. The CDR3 region has the DNA TGCAGTGCAGGAGGACTAGCGGGGGACCTCACAGATACGCAGTATTTT. This sequence joins TRBV20-1 and TRBJ2-3; 13 nucleotides agree with TRBD2. The germline gives CDR1 DFQATT, CDR2 SNEGSKA (reference sequence). With 6 bases clipped from V and 2 bases from J, the junction kept 8 bases outside the gene matches. This CDR3 has 16 amino acids.

The V call is TRBV6-5, the J call TRBJ1-2, with 9 bases fitting TRBD1. The germline CDR1 and CDR2 sequences are MNHEY and SVGAGI. The J segment lost 10 bases and the V segment lost 7 bases, leaving 13 bases of the junction unmatched. There are 14 residues in the CDR3. CDR3 coding DNA: TGTGCCAGCATCACTCCGGGACAGGGTTTCCCCTACACCTTC. Translation: CASITPGQGFPYTF.

The J gene is TRBJ1-3, the V gene TRBV20-1; a possible D gene is TRBD1 (6 bases). Germline-derived CDR1 and CDR2 are DFQATT and SNEGSKA (reference sequence). Trimming shortened V by 1 base and J by 0 bases, and 10 bases separated the two germline ends. The CDR3 runs 15 residues. The CDR3 spells CSARAAGASGNTIYF. The CDR3 nucleotides are TGCAGTGCTAGAGCCGCGGGGGCCTCTGGAAACACCATATATTTT.

This sequence joins TRBV4-1 and TRBJ1-2, with TRBD1 identical over 7 bases. The CDR3 extends over 17 amino acids. Germline V gives CDR1 MGHRA, CDR2 YSYEKL. The junction had 14 bases not matched to a gene; V was cut back by 4 bases and J by 3 bases. CDR3 sequence reads: CASSPKGDTGEYYGYTF. The CDR3 DNA is TGCGCCAGCAGCCCGAAAGGAGATACAGGGGAGTACTATGGCTACACCTTC.

This clonotype was counted many times. This rearrangement joins TRBV20-1 to TRBJ1-5, with D possibly TRBD1 on 5 matching bases. The germline gives CDR1 DFQATT, CDR2 SNEGSKA (reference sequence). The V gene lost 5 bases and the J gene lost 7 bases, with 12 bases spanning the gap. The CDR3 spans 12 residues. CDR3 residues: CSARGTLQPQHF. The CDR3 DNA reads TGCAGTGCTCGGGGGACTTTGCAGCCCCAGCATTTT.

This clonotype came up a few times. V is TRBV18 and J is TRBJ2-5; 7 nucleotides match TRBD1. This CDR3 spans 18 amino acids. Per the germline V gene, CDR1 is KGHSH and CDR2 is LQKENI. V lost 6 bases and J lost 0; bases outside the gene matches: 16. CDR3 protein: CASSDGQGVQGNQETQYF. The CDR3 nucleotides read TGTGCCAGCTCGGATGGGCAGGGGGTACAAGGTAACCAAGAGACCCAGTACTTC.

There are many counts of this clonotype. The V and J genes are TRBV6-6 and TRBJ2-3; D remains ambiguous. Germline CDR1 and CDR2: MNHNY and SVGAGI (reference sequence). Trimming shortened V by 4 bases and J by 6 bases, and 11 bases separated the two germline ends. This CDR3 region has 13 residues. Here the CDR3 reads CASSSPGRDTQYF. The CDR3 nucleotides are TGTGCCAGCAGTTCTCCCGGGCGGGATACGCAGTATTTT.

The table lists this clonotype with a few counts. The chain employs TRBV4-3 and TRBJ1-2; D call uncertain. This CDR3 contains 15 residues. V lost 0 bases to trimming and J lost 5 bases, with 13 bases between them. The germline V gene has CDR1 LGHNA and CDR2 YSLEER. The CDR3 DNA follows: TGCGCCAGCAGCCAAGACCGGGGTGGAGGGTATGGCTACACCTTC. This encodes CASSQDRGGGYGYTF.

V and J are TRBV5-5 and TRBJ1-2; TRBD1 matches 7 bases. The CDR3 length is 15 residues. Trimming at V came to 4 bases and at J to 0 bases, leaving 6 bases not matched to a gene. Germline V gives CDR1 SGHKS, CDR2 YYEKEE (reference sequence). CDR3 sequence (DNA): TGTGCCAGCAGCCCAGGGGGATCAGCTAACTATGGCTACACCTTC. It yields the protein CASSPGGSANYGYTF. Using reference TRBV5-5 and TRBJ1-2 for the parts outside the CDR3, the full variable domain is DAGVTQSPTHLIKTRGQQVTLRCSPISGHKSVSWYQQVLGQGPQFIFQYYEKEERGRGNFPDRFSARQFPNYSSELNVNALLLGDSALYLCASSPGGSANYGYTFGSGTRLTVV.

This clonotype was detected many times. The J gene is TRBJ1-2, the V gene TRBV7-8; D ambiguous. The CDR3 is made up of 13 amino acids. The V gene's germline CDR1 is SGHVS and CDR2 FQNEAQ. Trimming stripped 0 bases from V and 9 bases from J, with 11 bases between. CDR3 nucleotides: TGTGCCAGCAGCTTAGCGGACCCGACCCGCTACACCTTC. Translated, it gives CASSLADPTRYTF.

This clonotype has only a few counts. CDR3: CASSYVNGPNTGELFF. CDR3 coding DNA: TGTGCCAGCAGTTACGTGAACGGCCCGAACACCGGGGAGCTGTTTTTT. The chain couples TRBV6-2 or TRBV6-3 to TRBJ2-2; no firm D call. V lost 2 bases to trimming and J lost 0 bases, with 10 bases between them. From germline, CDR1 is MNHEY and CDR2 SVGEGT. The CDR3 has 16 residues.

This clonotype was counted only a few times. The chain links TRBV4-1 to TRBJ1-3, with unresolved D. V was trimmed by 1 base and J by 0 bases, leaving 10 bases between them. Germline V gene lookup returns CDR1 MGHRA and CDR2 YSYEKL. This CDR3 comprises 16 residues. The CDR3 sequence: CASSQVGTHSGNTIYF. The DNA of the CDR3 is TGCGCCAGCAGCCAAGTCGGTACCCACTCTGGAAACACCATATATTTT.

This clonotype was recorded at least ten times. The V gene is TRBV5-1, the J gene TRBJ2-3; no clear D gene. The CDR3 covers 13 residues. V lost 3 bases and J lost 5, with 10 bases in between. Germline CDR1 is SGHRS and CDR2 is YFSETQ. The CDR3 loop is CASSSSPGDTQYF. The DNA of the CDR3 is TGCGCCAGCAGCTCCTCCCCCGGAGATACGCAGTATTTT. Full variable domain (remainder filled in from reference TRBV5-1 and TRBJ2-3): KAGVTQTPRYLIKTRGQQVTLSCSPISGHRSVSWYQQTPGQGLQFLFEYFSETQRNKGNFPGRFSGRQFSNSRSEMNVSTLELGDSALYLCASSSSPGDTQYFGPGTRLTVL.

This clonotype was recorded a few times. This chain connects TRBV4-1 to TRBJ2-3, with D unresolved. The CDR3 covers 11 residues. CDR1 is MGHRA, CDR2 YSYEKL, per germline. V lost 4 bases and J lost 9, with 8 bases in between. CDR3 nucleotides: TGCGCCAGCAGCCTAGATCGGACGCAGTATTTT. Translation gives CASSLDRTQYF.

This clonotype was seen a few times. V is TRBV12-3 or TRBV12-4 and J is TRBJ2-5; D not resolved. Trimming shortened V by 3 bases and J by 5 bases, and 13 bases separated the two germline ends. The CDR3 totals 14 residues. CDR3 sequence (DNA): TGTGCCAGCAGTTTCTATTCGTCTCAGGAGACCCAGTACTTC. It codes for CASSFYSSQETQYF.

This clonotype appeared a few times. CDR3 DNA sequence: TGCAGCGTTGTAGGGGGCACAGATACGCAGTATTTT. Its protein is CSVVGGTDTQYF. The J gene is TRBJ2-3, the V gene TRBV29-1; D possibly corresponds to TRBD1 (5 bases). This CDR3 spans 12 amino acids. CDR1 is SQVTM and CDR2 is ANQGSEA in the germline V gene. Trimming shortened V by 4 bases and J by 1 base, and 6 bases separated the two germline ends.

This rearrangement joins TRBV3-1 to TRBJ2-1; TRBD2 might be the D (5 bases). This CDR3 has 17 amino acids. The germline CDR1 and CDR2 sequences are LGHDT and YNNKEL (reference sequence). The V and J ends lost 4 bases and 4 bases respectively, with 20 bases between them. This chain's CDR3 is CASSPLRSSGEYNEQFF. The CDR3 bases are TGTGCCAGCAGCCCCCTTAGGTCCAGCGGAGAATACAATGAGCAGTTCTTC.

The rearrangement uses TRBV6-2 or TRBV6-3 and TRBJ2-2, with unresolved D. The V gene lost 2 bases and the J gene lost 8 bases, with 3 bases spanning the gap. Germline V gives CDR1 MNHEY, CDR2 SVGEGT. The CDR3 is 11 residues long. CDR3 amino acids: CASSYGGELFF. DNA for the CDR3: TGTGCCAGCAGTTACGGGGGGGAGCTGTTTTTT.

The rearrangement links TRBV18 to TRBJ1-1; D not resolved. V was pared by 2 bases and J by 1 base, with 8 bases between. CDR1 is KGHSH and CDR2 is LQKENI in the germline V gene. CDR3 length: 14 amino acids. CDR3 loop: CASSPISANTEAFF. CDR3 coding DNA: TGTGCCAGCTCACCAATATCGGCGAACACTGAAGCTTTCTTT. Full variable domain (remainder filled in from reference TRBV18 and TRBJ1-1): NAGVMQNPRHLVRRRGQEARLRCSPMKGHSHVYWYRQLPEEGLKFMVYLQKENIIDESGMPKERFSAEFPKEGPSILRIQQVVRGDSAAYFCASSPISANTEAFFGQGTRLTVV.

In its sample, this clonotype was seen many times. This rearrangement joins TRBV7-9 to TRBJ1-2; D gene uncertain. The CDR3 is made up of 12 amino acids. The germline V and J ends were trimmed by 7 bases and 1 base, with 7 bases remaining between them. Germline V CDR1 and CDR2: SEHNR, FQNEAQ (reference sequence). The CDR3 protein is CASNYDNYGYTF. CDR3 sequence (DNA): TGTGCCAGCAACTATGATAACTATGGCTACACCTTC.